These T cell receptor beta chains were read from a single sample in a study of identical twins. TCRdb reprocessed the 5' RACE reads with MiXCR, giving one entry per CDR3 protein. The sample holds under 350,000 distinct CDR3 sequences, 8% to 9.5% seen once. These same records also appear under a second study, on yellow fever vaccine responses in identical twins.

The sequencing input was CD8+ T cells sorted from blood. The source of these receptors is a woman younger than 30 in good health. CDR3s include the opening cysteine and the closing phenylalanine or tryptophan. The D gene is left open where the match is weak. Clone size is given for some rows only: seen once, a few or many times, or a class if the clone is expanded.

V gene	J gene	clone size	D gene	CDR3 protein	CDR3 DNA
TRBV14	TRBJ2-2	few	NA	CASSQVTATGELFF	TGTGCCAGCAGCCAAGTGACGGCCACCGGGGAGCTGTTTTTT
TRBV12-3/TRBV12-4	TRBJ2-1	many	TRBD2	CASGIAGVGNEQFF	TGTGCCAGCGGCATAGCGGGGGTAGGCAATGAGCAGTTCTTC
TRBV28	TRBJ2-2	NA	NA	CASKLRAQENTGELFF	TGTGCCAGCAAACTGAGGGCCCAGGAAAACACCGGGGAGCTGTTTTTT
TRBV7-9	TRBJ2-2	many	TRBD1	CASSFKSGTVNTGELFF	TGTGCCAGCAGCTTTAAATCCGGGACAGTAAACACCGGGGAGCTGTTTTTT
TRBV20-1	TRBJ2-5	few	NA	CSARDTRDQYF	TGCAGTGCTAGGGACACCCGGGACCAGTACTTC
TRBV5-1	TRBJ2-2	many	NA	CASSEETASRVTGELFF	TGCGCCAGCAGCGAGGAAACTGCGAGCCGGGTCACCGGGGAGCTGTTTTTT
TRBV7-9	TRBJ2-1	NA	NA	CASSPAVQQFF	TGTGCCAGCAGCCCTGCAGTACAGCAGTTCTTC
TRBV29-1	TRBJ2-1	NA	TRBD2	CSVEESGRGYNEQFF	TGCAGCGTTGAGGAAAGCGGGAGAGGATACAATGAGCAGTTCTTC
TRBV2	TRBJ2-1	NA	TRBD1	CASRSGQGHYNEQFF	TGTGCCAGCAGATCGGGACAGGGACACTACAATGAGCAGTTCTTC
TRBV20-1	TRBJ2-3	few	TRBD2	CSAGGSRADTQYF	TGCAGTGCGGGCGGGAGTCGGGCAGATACGCAGTATTTT
TRBV3-1	TRBJ2-1	few	NA	CASSPTMAGAPGEQFF	TGTGCCAGCAGTCCTACTATGGCGGGGGCGCCGGGTGAGCAGTTCTTC
TRBV13	TRBJ1-2	few	NA	CASSLGSTNYGYTF	TGTGCCAGCAGCTTAGGAAGTACTAACTATGGCTACACCTTC
TRBV29-1	TRBJ2-7	few	NA	CSVEELGGSYEQYF	TGCAGCGTTGAAGAGCTCGGGGGATCCTACGAGCAGTACTTC
TRBV12-3/TRBV12-4	TRBJ2-7	NA	TRBD1	CASSLPPGQGSPYEQYF	TGTGCCAGCAGTTTACCCCCGGGACAGGGCTCCCCCTACGAGCAGTACTTC
TRBV7-9	TRBJ1-2	few	NA	CASSSLGGYTF	TGTGCCAGCAGCTCTCTCGGGGGCTACACCTTC
TRBV20-1	TRBJ2-7	few	NA	CSAPKVAESYEQYF	TGCAGTGCCCCCAAGGTGGCTGAATCCTACGAGCAGTACTTC
TRBV5-1	TRBJ2-2	many	TRBD1	CASSSWTGEKTGELFF	TGCGCCAGCAGCTCCTGGACAGGGGAGAAAACCGGGGAGCTGTTTTTT
TRBV28	TRBJ2-7	few	TRBD1	CASSFGRGHYEQYF	TGTGCCAGCAGTTTCGGCAGGGGGCACTACGAGCAGTACTTC
TRBV2	TRBJ2-2	many	TRBD2	CASSATSVWVGGELFF	TGTGCCAGCAGCGCAACTAGCGTCTGGGTGGGCGGGGAGCTGTTTTTT
TRBV19	TRBJ2-1	many	NA	CASSIRGGNEQFF	TGTGCCAGTAGTATTCGAGGGGGGAATGAGCAGTTCTTC
TRBV30	TRBJ2-1	NA	NA	CAWSDGSGRNEQFF	TGTGCCTGGAGTGACGGGAGCGGGCGAAATGAGCAGTTCTTC
TRBV7-9	TRBJ2-3	NA	TRBD2	CASTPTGGYTQYF	TGTGCCAGCACCCCAACGGGGGGGTATACGCAGTATTTT
TRBV6-2/TRBV6-3	TRBJ2-7	NA	TRBD2	CASSLNRLAEPYEQYF	TGTGCCAGCAGCCTGAACCGACTAGCGGAGCCCTACGAGCAGTACTTC
TRBV12-3/TRBV12-4	TRBJ2-7	many	NA	CASSLSRTAPYEQYF	TGTGCCAGCAGTTTAAGCCGGACCGCTCCCTACGAGCAGTACTTC
TRBV2	TRBJ2-3	NA	NA	CASSDFRVWTDTQYF	TGTGCCAGCAGTGATTTTCGGGTTTGGACAGATACGCAGTATTTT
TRBV4-3	TRBJ2-7	few	TRBD2	CASSQDQGGLAGEQYF	TGCGCCAGCAGCCAAGATCAAGGGGGACTAGCGGGCGAGCAGTACTTC
TRBV4-1	TRBJ2-2	many	NA	CASSLRQGNTGELFF	TGCGCCAGCAGCCTCCGCCAGGGGAACACCGGGGAGCTGTTTTTT